This TCR beta chain was found in a study of T-cell memory formation after mild COVID-19. Regarding the study as a whole: Clones that shrank (day 15 to 85) were balanced CD4/CD8, whereas later expanders leaned CD4+. The SARS-CoV-2 specificity of second-wave clones reaching peak at day 37 remained unverified. Some responding clones appeared in pre-infection memory, suggesting cross-reactive memory joined.

This clonotype came up a few times. What it binds is not known. MiXCR, run by TCRdb on the 5' RACE reads, gives a single entry per CDR3 protein. The top ten clones hold roughly a fifth of a sample with some 290,000 distinct CDR3 sequences, roughly 16% of them seen once. The CDR3 totals 15 residues. The germline V gene encodes CDR1 MNHNS and CDR2 SASEGT. Trimming took 1 base from V and 0 from J, leaving 8 bases between them. The sequence was collected from a man younger than 35 who had mild COVID-19 (a few samples of this study predate the infection). Cell type and time point are not known. The chain recombines TRBV6-1 with TRBJ2-3; maybe TRBD1 (6 bases). Material for sequencing was PBMCs or a T cell subset sorted from them (not recorded which). DNA for the CDR3: TGTGCCAGCAGTGAAGATGGACAGAGCACAGATACGCAGTATTTT. This translates into CASSEDGQSTDTQYF.